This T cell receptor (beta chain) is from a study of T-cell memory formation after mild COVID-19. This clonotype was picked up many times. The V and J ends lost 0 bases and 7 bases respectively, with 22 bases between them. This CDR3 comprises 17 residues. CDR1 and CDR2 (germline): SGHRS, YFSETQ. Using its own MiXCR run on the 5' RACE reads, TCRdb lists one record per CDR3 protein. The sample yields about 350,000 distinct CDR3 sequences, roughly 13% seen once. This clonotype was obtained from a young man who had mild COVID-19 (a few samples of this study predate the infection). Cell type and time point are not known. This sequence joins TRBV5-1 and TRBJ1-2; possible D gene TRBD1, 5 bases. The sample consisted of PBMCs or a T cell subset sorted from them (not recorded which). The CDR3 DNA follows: TGCGCCAGCAGCTTGGGGGGGGGTGCCCAAAGGATCTCTGGCTACACCTTC. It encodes CASSLGGGAQRISGYTF.